This T cell receptor (beta chain) stems from a study of blood T cell repertoires in COVID-19. This clone was observed a few times. Only in-frame clones appear in the TCRdb table, and some are missing; sequencing was by immunoSEQ multiplex PCR. The sample consists of more than 300,000 clones, 88% of them appearing once. Germline values: CDR1 MNHEY, CDR2 SVGAGI. The V and J ends lost 0 bases and 10 bases, in that order; junction bases with no gene match: 14. This CDR3 comprises 16 residues. Sequencing was carried out using PBMCs or T cells enriched from blood (not recorded which). The chain carries TRBV6-5 and TRBJ1-1, with 7 nucleotides matching TRBD1. The sequence derives from a woman between 18 and 30 years old who had recovered from COVID-19. CDR3 in DNA: TGTGCCAGCAGTTACTCGATAGGTATAGAGGGGGCCACAGCTTTCTTT. The encoded protein is CASSYSIGIEGATAFF.